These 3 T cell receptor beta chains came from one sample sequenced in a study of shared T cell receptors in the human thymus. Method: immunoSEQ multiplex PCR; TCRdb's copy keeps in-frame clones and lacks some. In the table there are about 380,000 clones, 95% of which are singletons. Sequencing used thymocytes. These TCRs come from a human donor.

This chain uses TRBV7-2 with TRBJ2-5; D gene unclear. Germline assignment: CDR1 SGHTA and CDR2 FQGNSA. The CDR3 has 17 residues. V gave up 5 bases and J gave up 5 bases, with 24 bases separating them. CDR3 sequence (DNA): TGTGCCAGCAGCGGCCGAATAAAGGAACAGCAGGTCGAGACCCAGTACTTC. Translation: CASSGRIKEQQVETQYF. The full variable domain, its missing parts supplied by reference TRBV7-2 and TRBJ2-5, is GAGVSQSPSNKVTEKGKDVELRCDPISGHTALYWYRQSLGQGLEFLIYFQGNSAPDKSGLPSDRFSAERTGGSVSTLTIQRTQQEDSAVYLCASSGRIKEQQVETQYFGPGTRLLVL.

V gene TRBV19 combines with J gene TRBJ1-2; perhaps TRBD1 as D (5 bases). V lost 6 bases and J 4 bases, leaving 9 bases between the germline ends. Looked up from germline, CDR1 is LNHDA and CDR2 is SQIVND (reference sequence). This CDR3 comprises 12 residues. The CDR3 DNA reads TGTGCCAGTAGCCTCAGGGTCTATGGCTACACCTTC. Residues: CASSLRVYGYTF.

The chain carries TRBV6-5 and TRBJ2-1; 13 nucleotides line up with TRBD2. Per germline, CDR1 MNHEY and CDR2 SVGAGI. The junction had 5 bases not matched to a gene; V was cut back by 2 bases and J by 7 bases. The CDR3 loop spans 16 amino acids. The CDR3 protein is CASSYPGLAGYNEQFF. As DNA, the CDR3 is TGTGCCAGCAGTTACCCGGGACTAGCGGGATATAATGAGCAGTTCTTC.